This TCR beta chain was sequenced during a study of beta chain features in type 1 diabetes. Study observations and caveats: Researchers report that Type 1 diabetes patients had moderately but significantly shorter TCRB CDR3s across all four CD4+ subsets. Patients showed naive, central memory and Treg TCRB repertoires that appeared more similar than those of healthy donors. Fewer insertions but more deletions were seen at VDJ junctions in type 1 diabetes patients.

Sorting of CD4+ naive, central memory, regulatory and stem cell-like memory cells was performed via CD45RO/CCR7/CD25/CD127/CD95/CD27. A few counts support this clone. Its antigen is still unknown. Every isolated RNA sample was fully reverse transcribed, so sequencing captured expressed TCRB transcripts. This table comes from immunoSEQ multiplex PCR, and its TCRdb copy is limited to in-frame clones, with some not included. The sample has under 450,000 clones; approximately 16% are singletons. The CDR3 sequence is 15 residues long. With V trimmed by 2 bases and J by 1 base, 4 bases remained unmatched. Germline V lookup: CDR1 GTSNPN, CDR2 SVGIG (reference sequence).

The TCR sequence derives from a woman between 18 and 29 years old in good health. The sample was naive CD4+ T cells from blood. This chain links TRBV30 with TRBJ1-2; 10 nucleotides agree with TRBD1. This chain's CDR3 is CAWSLGTGDNYGYTF. As DNA, the CDR3 is TGTGCCTGGAGTTTGGGGACAGGGGATAACTATGGCTACACCTTC.